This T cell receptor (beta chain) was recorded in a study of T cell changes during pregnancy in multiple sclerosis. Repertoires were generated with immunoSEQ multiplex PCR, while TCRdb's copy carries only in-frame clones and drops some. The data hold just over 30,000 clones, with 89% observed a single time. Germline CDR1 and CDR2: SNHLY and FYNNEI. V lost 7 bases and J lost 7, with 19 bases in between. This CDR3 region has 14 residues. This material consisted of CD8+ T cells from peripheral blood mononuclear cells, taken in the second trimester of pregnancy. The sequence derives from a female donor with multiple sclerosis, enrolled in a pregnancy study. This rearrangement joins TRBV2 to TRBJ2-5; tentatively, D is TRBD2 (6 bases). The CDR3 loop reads CASTSWASDSTQYF. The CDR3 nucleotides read TGTGCCAGCACCTCCTGGGCTAGCGATTCGACCCAGTACTTC.